These 19 T cell receptor beta chains share one sample of origin, sequenced in a study of PD-1 blockade in mismatch repair-deficient tumors. Clones were sequenced by immunoSEQ multiplex PCR, and TCRdb holds only the in-frame ones, with some missing. The sample contains 15,000 to 20,000 clones, approximately 88% of which appear only once. The sample consisted of PBMCs, taken before pembrolizumab treatment. The receptors shown here come from an adult with mismatch repair-deficient cancer.

The chain is built from TRBV6-6 and TRBJ1-4; no definite D call. Trimming took off 2 bases at V and 4 bases at J, with 5 bases between the two ends. This CDR3 spans 13 amino acids. Germline-derived CDR1 and CDR2 are MNHNY and SVGAGI (reference sequence). CDR3 DNA: TGTGCCAGCAGTTACCGGGGTAATGAAAAACTGTTTTTT. Residues: CASSYRGNEKLFF.

This clone was found a few times. The chain links TRBV18 to TRBJ2-2; 10 nucleotides match TRBD1. V shed 4 bases and J 4 bases; nucleotides not matched to a gene: 3. The CDR3 has 15 residues. From germline, CDR1 is KGHSH and CDR2 LQKENI. Here the CDR3 DNA reads TGTGCCAGCTCACAAGGACAGGGGGGCACCGGGGAGCTGTTTTTT. Translation gives CASSQGQGGTGELFF.

This clone was observed once. Other DNA sequences in this specimen translate into the identical CDR3. The chain recombines TRBV6-4 with TRBJ2-1, with D unresolved. Per germline, CDR1 MRHNA and CDR2 SNTAGT. The CDR3 consists of 13 residues. V lost 2 bases and J lost 3, with 5 bases in between. The CDR3 nucleotides read TGTGCCAGCAGTGACAGGGACTACAATGAGCAGTTCTTC. Protein sequence: CASSDRDYNEQFF.

The rearrangement joins TRBV5-1 to TRBJ2-1, with D possibly TRBD1 on 6 matching bases. The CDR3 has 16 amino acids. With 3 bases removed from V and 3 bases from J, the gap between germline ends came to 16 bases. Per germline, CDR1 SGHRS and CDR2 YFSETQ. CDR3 residues: CASSSQVYRVYNEQFF. In DNA, the CDR3 is TGCGCCAGCAGCTCCCAAGTCTACAGGGTCTACAATGAGCAGTTCTTC.

V gene TRBV7-6 combines with J gene TRBJ1-5; no reliable D call. Trimming took off 1 base at V and 7 bases at J, with 8 bases between the two ends. Per germline, CDR1 SGHVS and CDR2 FNYEAQ. There are 13 residues in the CDR3. CDR3 DNA sequence: TGTGCCAGCAGCTTAGGGGAGGGACAGCCCCAGCATTTT. The encoded protein is CASSLGEGQPQHF.

This rearrangement joins TRBV25-1 to TRBJ2-3, with unresolved D. The V and J ends lost 3 bases and 8 bases respectively, with 15 bases between them. The CDR3 covers 14 residues. The germline CDR1 and CDR2 sequences are MGHDK and SYGVNS. The CDR3 loop reads CASSDLLWSATQYF. CDR3 nucleotides: TGTGCCAGCAGTGACCTCCTGTGGTCCGCTACGCAGTATTTT.

The chain employs TRBV5-7 and TRBJ2-1; 9 nucleotides line up with TRBD1. TRBV5-7 is annotated as an ORF whose role is uncertain. With 4 bases clipped from V and 6 bases from J, the junction kept 20 bases outside the gene matches. CDR3 size: 19 residues. The DNA of the CDR3 is TGTGCCAGCAGCGTTCCAGGGGATCTGGGGGACAGGGCCATCAATGAGCAGTTCTTC. It yields the protein CASSVPGDLGDRAINEQFF.

V and J are TRBV2 and TRBJ1-3; tentatively, D is TRBD1 (5 bases). V was cut by 3 bases and J by 0 bases, with 6 bases left in between. The CDR3 is made up of 14 amino acids. Per germline, CDR1 SNHLY and CDR2 FYNNEI. CDR3 sequence (DNA): TGTGCCAGCAGTGATCAGGGCTCTGGAAACACCATATATTTT. Protein product: CASSDQGSGNTIYF.

This clone appeared a single time. V is TRBV4-1 and J is TRBJ2-7; the match to TRBD2 covers 7 bases. The CDR3 consists of 15 residues. The V gene end was trimmed by 5 bases and the J gene end by 4 bases; junction bases not matched to a gene: 11. In germline, CDR1 is MGHRA, CDR2 YSYEKL. The CDR3 protein is CASSSESSGGYEQYF. The CDR3 DNA reads TGCGCCAGCAGCTCCGAATCGTCGGGAGGTTACGAGCAGTACTTC.

The CDR3 coding sequence is TGCGCCAGCAGGATAACAGGGGAGACGAACACCGGGGAGCTGTTTTTT. Translating it yields CASRITGETNTGELFF. The rearrangement links TRBV5-1 to TRBJ2-2; 7 nucleotides match TRBD1. Germline loops: CDR1 SGHRS, CDR2 YFSETQ. The junction had 7 bases not matched to a gene; V was cut back by 5 bases and J by 0 bases. The CDR3 is made up of 16 amino acids.

The chain joins TRBV5-1 to TRBJ1-4; the D is unclear. CDR1 is SGHRS, CDR2 YFSETQ, per germline. Trimming left V 1 base short and J 16 bases short, with 11 bases between. This CDR3 has 11 amino acids. This chain's CDR3 is CASSLFRLGFF. In nucleotides, the CDR3 is TGCGCCAGCAGCTTGTTCCGCCTGGGGTTTTTT.

The CDR3 loop is CASSSRMTVSNEQYF. The CDR3 bases are TGTGCCAGTAGTAGTCGAATGACAGTGAGCAACGAGCAGTACTTC. V gene TRBV19 combines with J gene TRBJ2-7; D perhaps matches TRBD1 (5 bases). V lost 4 bases and J 5 bases, leaving 18 bases between the germline ends. The CDR3 is 15 residues long. Germline V lookup: CDR1 LNHDA, CDR2 SQIVND (reference sequence).

The CDR3 is CASGQGYEQYF. The CDR3 DNA is TGCGCCAGCGGACAGGGCTACGAGCAGTACTTC. The genes are TRBV10-2 and TRBJ2-7, with 8 bases matching TRBD1. The CDR3 spans 11 residues. The germline gives CDR1 WSHSY, CDR2 SAAADI. With V trimmed by 8 bases and J by 3 bases, 0 bases remained unmatched.

By proportion, this clone is medium-sized (0.01 to 0.1%). The chain joins TRBV27 to TRBJ2-1; 8 nucleotides line up with TRBD2. Germline lookup yields CDR1 MNHEY and CDR2 SMNVEV (reference sequence). The CDR3 is 14 residues long. V lost 6 bases to trimming and J lost 5 bases; unmatched junction nucleotides: 6. CDR3 residues: CASRVTSVNNEQFF. CDR3 sequence (DNA): TGTGCCAGCAGAGTGACTAGCGTCAACAATGAGCAGTTCTTC.

The genes are TRBV11-2 and TRBJ2-7; D is ambiguous. Germline V lookup: CDR1 SGHAT, CDR2 FQNNGV. V was pared by 1 base and J by 7 bases, with 8 bases between. The CDR3 runs to 12 residues. The CDR3 is CASSLGPVEQYF. The DNA for the CDR3 is TGTGCCAGCAGCTTAGGGCCGGTTGAGCAGTACTTC.

The CDR3 DNA sequence: TGCGCCAGCAGCTTGGTGGGCGGCCACCAGTCCTACGAGCAGTACTTC. Its translation: CASSLVGGHQSYEQYF. The chain carries TRBV5-1 and TRBJ2-7, with D unclear. Trimming cost V 0 bases and J 1 base, with 14 bases left between them. The germline V gene has CDR1 SGHRS and CDR2 YFSETQ. This CDR3 has 16 amino acids.

The chain joins TRBV19 to TRBJ2-1; TRBD2 matches at 9 bases. The CDR3 is 12 residues long. Germline V lookup: CDR1 LNHDA, CDR2 SQIVND (reference sequence). The V and J ends lost 4 bases and 10 bases, in that order; junction bases with no gene match: 2. The CDR3 reads CASSTLAGEQFF. CDR3 nucleotides: TGTGCCAGTAGTACTCTAGCGGGAGAGCAGTTCTTC.

The CDR3 DNA reads TGCGCCAGCAGCTTGGTAACCCCGGGACAGGAGGGATACATTCAGTACTTC. It codes for CASSLVTPGQEGYIQYF. The chain combines TRBV5-1 with TRBJ2-4, with TRBD1 identical over 8 bases. CDR1 SGHRS and CDR2 YFSETQ come from the germline V gene. V dropped 0 bases and J dropped 8; count of bases not matched to a gene: 13. This CDR3 is built from 17 residues.

This chain joins TRBV6-6 and TRBJ1-2; D perhaps matches TRBD1 (5 bases). CDR1 and CDR2 from the germline V gene are MNHNY and SVGAGI (reference sequence). This CDR3 spans 15 amino acids. With 6 bases removed from V and 0 bases from J, the gap between germline ends came to 14 bases. CDR3 nucleotide sequence: TGTGCCAGCAGCCGCCTCAGGGAGGCTAACTATGGCTACACCTTC. Translation: CASSRLREANYGYTF.